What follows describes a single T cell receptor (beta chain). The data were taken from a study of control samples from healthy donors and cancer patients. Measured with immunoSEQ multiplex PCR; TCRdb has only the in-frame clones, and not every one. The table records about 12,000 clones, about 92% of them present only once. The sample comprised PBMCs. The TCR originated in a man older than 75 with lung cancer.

Here the CDR3 DNA reads TGTGCCAGCAGCTTAGTAGGCGGGGGGAATCGGCCACGCACAGATACGCAGTATTTT. This gives the protein CASSLVGGGNRPRTDTQYF. J is TRBJ2-3 and V is TRBV7-6; 8 bases are a match to TRBD2. The CDR3 sequence is 19 residues long. The germline gives CDR1 SGHVS, CDR2 FNYEAQ. V shed 1 base, J shed 1 base, and the junction held 13 bases outside the gene matches. Full variable domain (remainder filled in from reference TRBV7-6 and TRBJ2-3): GAGVSQSPRYKVTKRGQDVALRCDPISGHVSLYWYRQALGQGPEFLTYFNYEAQQDKSGLPNDRFSAERPEGSISTLTIQRTEQRDSAMYRCASSLVGGGNRPRTDTQYFGPGTRLTVL.